Listed here are 2 T cell receptor beta chains from one sample, sequenced in a study of T cell repertoires in cytomegalovirus infection. From the reads, TCRdb called clonotypes with MiXCR, one entry per CDR3 protein. The sample consists of around 260,000 distinct CDR3 sequences, approximately 9.1% of them appearing once. Sequences were obtained from PBMCs. The receptors here all came from a human donor in good health (CMV status not recorded). Some clones in this sample may be carry-over from other donors' samples.

This clonotype has ten or more counts. The chain joins TRBV7-2 to TRBJ2-7; the D gene is possibly TRBD2 (6 bases). Per the germline V gene, CDR1 is SGHTA and CDR2 is FQGNSA. V lost 5 bases and J lost 0, with 14 bases in between. CDR3 length: 15 amino acids. This chain's CDR3 is CASSQHGGSSYEQYF. CDR3 sequence (DNA): TGTGCCAGCAGCCAACACGGGGGAAGCTCCTACGAGCAGTACTTC.

The sample holds many counts of this clonotype. The chain employs TRBV7-2 and TRBJ1-1, with TRBD1 matching 7 bases. There are 13 residues in the CDR3. CDR1 is SGHTA, CDR2 FQGNSA, per germline. The V segment lost 4 bases and the J segment 4 bases; nucleotides outside the gene matches: 3. The CDR3 protein is CASSSRGATEAFF. The CDR3 DNA follows: TGTGCCAGCAGCTCCAGGGGGGCCACTGAAGCTTTCTTT. Full variable domain (remainder filled in from reference TRBV7-2 and TRBJ1-1): GAGVSQSPSNKVTEKGKDVELRCDPISGHTALYWYRQSLGQGLEFLIYFQGNSAPDKSGLPSDRFSAERTGGSVSTLTIQRTQQEDSAVYLCASSSRGATEAFFGQGTRLTVV.